The 11 T cell receptor beta chains presented below share a single source sample, sequenced in a study of blood T cell repertoires in COVID-19. The data were produced by immunoSEQ multiplex PCR, yet TCRdb's version contains in-frame clones alone and is incomplete. The sample includes approximately 250,000 clones, around nine tenths seen only once; the top ten take approximately 9.7%. Specimen: peripheral blood. These receptors were taken from a man aged 35 to 55 with active or convalescent COVID-19.

This chain uses TRBV6-5 with TRBJ2-1; maybe TRBD2 (6 bases). Germline loops: CDR1 MNHEY, CDR2 SVGAGI. The CDR3 is made up of 13 amino acids. Trimming pared 7 bases from V and 4 bases from J, leaving 11 bases between. The CDR3 loop reads CASTRDFYNEQFF. The CDR3 DNA reads TGTGCCAGCACCCGGGACTTTTACAATGAGCAGTTCTTC.

The chain has TRBV6-1 and TRBJ2-1; D not resolved. V lost 3 bases, J lost 2 bases, and 8 bases lay in between. CDR3 length equals 14 residues. Germline values: CDR1 MNHNS, CDR2 SASEGT. CDR3 nucleotides: TGTGCCAGCAGTGATGGGCCTACCTACAATGAGCAGTTCTTC. Translation gives CASSDGPTYNEQFF.

V usage is TRBV5-6 and J usage is TRBJ1-2; tentative D call: TRBD1 (5 bases). Germline CDR1 SGHDT, CDR2 YYEEEE. The CDR3 has 14 residues. The ends were cut back, 5 bases at V and 5 bases at J, with 16 bases in the middle. The CDR3 region is CASRPGAGTYGYTF. Here the CDR3 DNA reads TGTGCCAGCAGACCTGGGGCGGGGACGTATGGCTACACCTTC.

The chain employs TRBV7-3 and TRBJ1-2; D unresolved. Germline V gives CDR1 SGHTA, CDR2 FQGTGA. CDR3 size: 13 residues. V gave up 5 bases and J gave up 0 bases, with 7 bases separating them. The CDR3 DNA is TGTGCCAGCAGCCTGTATTCTAACTATGGCTACACCTTC. Protein product: CASSLYSNYGYTF. The whole variable domain, filled in from reference TRBV7-3 and TRBJ1-2, reads GAGVSQTPSNKVTEKGKYVELRCDPISGHTALYWYRQSLGQGPEFLIYFQGTGAADDSGLPNDRFFAVRPEGSVSTLKIQRTERGDSAVYLCASSLYSNYGYTFGSGTRLTVV.

This clone showed up just once. The V gene is TRBV19, the J gene TRBJ2-1, with 8 nucleotides matching TRBD1. CDR3 length: 18 amino acids. CDR1 is LNHDA and CDR2 is SQIVND in the germline V gene (reference sequence). J lost 8 bases, V lost 3 bases, and 18 bases had no gene match. CDR3 region: CASSIERTRGLDNYEQFF. CDR3 bases: TGTGCCAGTAGTATTGAGAGAACCAGGGGGCTTGACAATTATGAGCAGTTCTTC.

The chain has TRBV6-5 and TRBJ2-5; maybe TRBD2 (5 bases). V was clipped by 0 bases and J by 4 bases, with 9 bases between them. The CDR3 covers 14 residues. Germline V CDR1 and CDR2: MNHEY, SVGAGI. CDR3 sequence (DNA): TGTGCCAGCAGTTACTCGAGGGTCCTAGAGACCCAGTACTTC. Encoded protein: CASSYSRVLETQYF.

This chain links TRBV29-1 with TRBJ1-2; D possibly corresponds to TRBD1 (6 bases). The CDR3 has 12 residues. V was pared by 5 bases and J by 3 bases, with 10 bases between. Germline V gives CDR1 SQVTM, CDR2 ANQGSEA. CDR3 amino acids: CSVPTGYYGYTF. CDR3 in DNA: TGCAGCGTTCCGACAGGCTACTATGGCTACACCTTC.

The chain combines TRBV5-4 with TRBJ2-1; 10 nucleotides match TRBD2. V shed 3 bases, J shed 2 bases, and the junction held 5 bases outside the gene matches. The CDR3 sequence is 16 residues long. Per the germline V gene, CDR1 is SGHNT and CDR2 is YYREEE (reference sequence). The CDR3 spells CASSSGLANPYNEQFF. The CDR3 DNA sequence: TGTGCCAGCAGCTCGGGACTAGCGAACCCCTACAATGAGCAGTTCTTC.

The chain employs TRBV11-3 and TRBJ2-5, with a tentative D call TRBD1 (6 bases). V shed 1 base and J shed 5 bases, with 14 bases lying between them. Germline V CDR1 and CDR2: SGHNT, YENEEA. The CDR3 is 15 amino acids. CDR3: CASSLGGGTGETQYF. The CDR3 DNA sequence: TGTGCCAGCAGCTTAGGAGGGGGTACGGGGGAGACCCAGTACTTC.

This clone was observed a few times. The junction differs from germline at one of its ends, possibly a read error. The chain recombines TRBV7-9 with TRBJ2-1; TRBD1 matches at 8 bases. The CDR3 totals 12 residues. From germline, CDR1 is SEHNR and CDR2 FQNEAQ (reference sequence). In DNA, the CDR3 is TGTGCCAGCAGCTTCGACAGGGGTACATTGGTCTTC. This encodes CASSFDRGTLVF.

The V gene is TRBV30, the J gene TRBJ2-4; TRBD2 might be the D (6 bases). Germline lookup yields CDR1 GTSNPN and CDR2 SVGIG (reference sequence). This CDR3 has 13 residues. V shed 0 bases and J shed 6 bases, with 9 bases lying between them. The CDR3: CAWSVNGGNIQYF. The CDR3 region has the DNA TGTGCCTGGAGTGTAAACGGGGGAAACATTCAGTACTTC. Based on the CDR3 plus reference TRBV30 and TRBJ2-4, the full variable domain is SQTIHQWPATLVQPVGSPLSLECTVEGTSNPNLYWYRQAAGRGLQLLFYSVGIGQISSEVPQNLSASRPQDRQFILSSKKLLLSDSGFYLCAWSVNGGNIQYFGAGTRLSVL.